One and the same sample provided the 21 T cell receptor beta chains below, sequenced in a study of blood T cell repertoires in COVID-19. Profiling relied on immunoSEQ multiplex PCR, and the TCRdb table lists in-frame clones only, not all of them. Among approximately 110,000 clones listed, 70% to 90% were seen once. The sequenced sample was peripheral blood. The source of these receptors is a man aged 35 to 55 with acute or convalescent COVID-19.

This clone was counted once. The V gene is TRBV6-5, the J gene TRBJ1-2; 7 bases match TRBD1. Germline CDR1 reads MNHEY; CDR2 reads SVGAGI. CDR3 length equals 14 residues. Trimming took 11 bases from V and 6 from J; bases not matched to a gene: 15. This chain's CDR3 is CARKEGGTVDGYTF. As DNA, the CDR3 is TGTGCCCGTAAGGAAGGAGGGACAGTCGATGGCTACACCTTC.

This sequence joins TRBV6-5 and TRBJ2-2; D remains ambiguous. Per the germline V gene, CDR1 is MNHEY and CDR2 is SVGAGI. V was cut by 2 bases and J by 7 bases, with 8 bases left in between. The CDR3 extends over 13 amino acids. The DNA of the CDR3 is TGTGCCAGCAGTTACCGTCGGAGCGGGGAGCTGTTTTTT. The encoded protein is CASSYRRSGELFF.

The chain joins TRBV28 to TRBJ1-2, with D possibly matching TRBD1 (6 bases). The length of the CDR3 is 14 residues. Germline V lookup: CDR1 MDHEN, CDR2 SYDVKM. The germline V and J ends were trimmed by 2 bases and 5 bases, with 12 bases remaining between them. CDR3 sequence: CASSLPWTVYGYTF. CDR3 DNA sequence: TGTGCCAGCAGTTTACCGTGGACAGTGTATGGCTACACCTTC.

The chain uses TRBV7-9 and TRBJ1-6, with 7 nucleotides matching TRBD1. The J segment lost 7 bases and the V segment lost 0 bases, leaving 3 bases of the junction unmatched. The CDR3 extends over 15 amino acids. Germline V gene lookup returns CDR1 SEHNR and CDR2 FQNEAQ (reference sequence). Here the CDR3 DNA reads TGTGCCAGCAGCTTAGCGACAGGGTCCAATTCACCCCTCCACTTT. Translating gives CASSLATGSNSPLHF.

In its sample, this clone was seen a few times. V gene TRBV2 combines with J gene TRBJ1-6, with 8 bases identical to TRBD1. V shed 1 base and J 8 bases; nucleotides not matched to a gene: 1. Germline V CDR1 and CDR2: SNHLY, FYNNEI. This CDR3 has 14 residues. The DNA for the CDR3 is TGTGCCAGCAGTGAAGGGACAGGGTATTCACCCCTCCACTTT. It specifies CASSEGTGYSPLHF.

This chain joins TRBV5-1 and TRBJ2-7, with 9 bases identical to TRBD1. V was clipped by 0 bases and J by 6 bases; unmatched bases: 22. Germline lookup yields CDR1 SGHRS and CDR2 YFSETQ. The CDR3 contains 20 residues. CDR3 sequence (DNA): TGCGCCAGCAGCTTGGGTATCTGGGACAGGGACCTTAGATGGGCCTCCGAGCAGTACTTC. Amino acid sequence: CASSLGIWDRDLRWASEQYF.

J is TRBJ1-2 and V is TRBV27; D may be TRBD1 (5 bases). The germline V and J ends were trimmed by 8 bases and 2 bases, with 18 bases remaining between them. The CDR3 runs to 15 residues. Germline values: CDR1 MNHEY, CDR2 SMNVEV (reference sequence). CDR3 in amino acids: CASAGLSTANYGYTF. The CDR3 nucleotides are TGTGCCAGCGCGGGACTTTCTACCGCCAACTATGGCTACACCTTC.

This chain connects TRBV24-1 to TRBJ1-5; 7 bases agree with TRBD1. V trimming: 6 bases; J trimming: 7 bases; junction bases outside the gene matches: 8. There are 14 residues in the CDR3. CDR1 KGHDR and CDR2 SFDVKD come from the germline V gene. CDR3 sequence: CATSQTGPGQPQHF. In DNA, the CDR3 is TGTGCCACCAGTCAGACAGGGCCCGGGCAGCCCCAGCATTTT.

The rearrangement links TRBV6-5 to TRBJ1-2; 8 bases map to TRBD1. CDR3 length: 15 residues. Germline CDR1 is MNHEY and CDR2 is SVGAGI. The junction had 12 bases not matched to a gene; V was cut back by 6 bases and J by 6 bases. The CDR3 spells CASRQPGQDMNGYTF. CDR3 in DNA: TGTGCCAGCAGGCAACCGGGACAGGACATGAATGGCTACACCTTC.

J is TRBJ2-7 and V is TRBV6-5; 7 bases line up with TRBD1. The CDR3 runs to 14 residues. The V segment lost 5 bases and the J segment 3 bases; nucleotides outside the gene matches: 7. Germline V lookup: CDR1 MNHEY, CDR2 SVGAGI. The CDR3 DNA reads as TGTGCCAGCAGTAAACAGGGGTCCCACTACGAGCAGTACTTC. Amino acid sequence: CASSKQGSHYEQYF.

The chain combines TRBV6-6 with TRBJ2-2; D possibly corresponds to TRBD2 (6 bases). Germline assignment: CDR1 MNHNY and CDR2 SVGAGI (reference sequence). The CDR3 is 12 residues long. CDR3 in DNA: TGTGCTCACTCTGGGGGGACCGGGGAGCTGTTTTTT. The encoded protein is CAHSGGTGELFF.

CDR3 in DNA: TGTGCCAGCAGTGATACGGGACAGGGGGCTTACGAGCAGTACTTC. It specifies CASSDTGQGAYEQYF. This rearrangement joins TRBV6-1 to TRBJ2-7; TRBD1 matches at 12 bases. In germline, CDR1 is MNHNS, CDR2 SASEGT. Trimming took 3 bases from V and 4 from J; bases not matched to a gene: 4. The CDR3 runs to 15 residues.

This clone was detected once. The gene calls are TRBV7-8 and TRBJ2-7; maybe TRBD1 (5 bases). Germline lookup yields CDR1 SGHVS and CDR2 FQNEAQ. V was clipped by 1 base and J by 6 bases, with 16 bases between them. This CDR3 is built from 15 residues. CDR3 DNA: TGTGCCAGCAGCTTAGACGCAGGGCCCTCCGCCGAGCAGTACTTC. Translation gives CASSLDAGPSAEQYF.

The chain links TRBV7-2 to TRBJ2-3; weak D call: TRBD2 (6 bases). Trimming cost V 2 bases and J 3 bases, with 12 bases left between them. Germline V gives CDR1 SGHTA, CDR2 FQGNSA. CDR3 length equals 15 residues. CDR3 in DNA: TGTGCCAGCAGCTTAAGCGGGTACCAGACAGATACGCAGTATTTT. Protein product: CASSLSGYQTDTQYF.

This clone has only one observation. The chain recombines TRBV30 with TRBJ1-1; D not resolved. This CDR3 spans 11 amino acids. V shed 0 bases and J shed 8 bases, with 7 bases lying between them. Germline V gene data show CDR1 as GTSNPN and CDR2 as SVGIG (reference sequence). The CDR3 is CAWSVLPEAFF. Here the CDR3 DNA reads TGTGCCTGGAGTGTTCTTCCCGAAGCTTTCTTT.

The rearrangement links TRBV6-5 to TRBJ2-5; the D gene is possibly TRBD2 (5 bases). Trimming took 10 bases from V and 1 from J, leaving 16 bases between them. This CDR3 has 14 residues. The V gene's germline CDR1 is MNHEY and CDR2 SVGAGI. The CDR3 loop reads CATGPLRVQETQYF. The CDR3 region has the DNA TGTGCCACCGGGCCTTTGAGGGTCCAAGAGACCCAGTACTTC.

This chain connects TRBV10-3 to TRBJ1-4; tentatively, D is TRBD1 (6 bases). V gave up 4 bases and J gave up 0 bases, with 12 bases separating them. This CDR3 region has 16 residues. The germline V gene encodes CDR1 ENHRY and CDR2 SYGVKD. The DNA of the CDR3 is TGTGCCATCAGTGCGGGGGGGCAGGCAACTAATGAAAAACTGTTTTTT. Amino acids: CAISAGGQATNEKLFF.

The chain joins TRBV4-1 to TRBJ1-2; a possible D gene is TRBD1 (5 bases). CDR3 length: 16 amino acids. Trimming shortened V by 2 bases and J by 4 bases, and 17 bases separated the two germline ends. The germline gives CDR1 MGHRA, CDR2 YSYEKL. CDR3 region: CASSQPTDSSFYGYTF. The CDR3 bases are TGCGCCAGCAGCCAACCCACTGACAGCTCCTTCTATGGCTACACCTTC.

The chain carries TRBV27 and TRBJ2-3, with 7 bases identical to TRBD2. The CDR3 totals 16 residues. The germline CDR1 and CDR2 sequences are MNHEY and SMNVEV (reference sequence). Losses at the gene ends were 6 bases for V and 0 bases for J; bases not matched to a gene: 9. CDR3 DNA: TGTGCCAGCAGCGGGTACAGCGGGACTAGCACAGATACGCAGTATTTT. Translated: CASSGYSGTSTDTQYF.

This clone has a single count. This sequence joins TRBV29-1 and TRBJ2-5; D might be TRBD1 (5 bases). Looked up from germline, CDR1 is SQVTM and CDR2 is ANQGSEA. The CDR3 extends over 12 amino acids. The V end lost 7 bases, the J end lost 2 bases, and 11 bases lay between the germline ends. This CDR3 is CSARQSQETQYF. CDR3 DNA: TGCAGCGCAAGACAGTCACAAGAGACCCAGTACTTC.

The chain is built from TRBV5-4 and TRBJ2-3; 11 nucleotides agree with TRBD2. CDR1 is SGHNT and CDR2 is YYREEE in the germline V gene (reference sequence). This CDR3 has 15 residues. V trimming: 2 bases; J trimming: 3 bases; junction bases outside the gene matches: 2. CDR3 in amino acids: CASSFSGGATDTQYF. The CDR3 nucleotides read TGTGCCAGCAGCTTTAGCGGGGGGGCAACAGATACGCAGTATTTT.